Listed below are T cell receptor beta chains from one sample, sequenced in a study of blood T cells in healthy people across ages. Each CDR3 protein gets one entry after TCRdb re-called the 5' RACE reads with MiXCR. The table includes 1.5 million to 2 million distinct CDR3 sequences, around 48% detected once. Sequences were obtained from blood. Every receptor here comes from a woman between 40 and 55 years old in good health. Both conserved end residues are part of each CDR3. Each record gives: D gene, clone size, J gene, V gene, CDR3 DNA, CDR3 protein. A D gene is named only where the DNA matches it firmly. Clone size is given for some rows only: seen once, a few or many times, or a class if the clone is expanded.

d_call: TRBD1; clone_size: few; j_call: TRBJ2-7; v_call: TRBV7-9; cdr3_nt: TGTGCCAGCAGCTTACCCGCCTTTGGGGACAGGAACTCCTACGAGCAGTACTTC; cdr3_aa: CASSLPAFGDRNSYEQYF
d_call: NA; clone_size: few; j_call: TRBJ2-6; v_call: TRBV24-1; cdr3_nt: TGTGCCACCAGTGATTATAGTAACTCTGGGGCCAACGTCCTGACTTTC; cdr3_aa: CATSDYSNSGANVLTF
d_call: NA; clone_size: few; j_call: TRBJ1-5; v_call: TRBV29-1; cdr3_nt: TGCAGCGCTGGACACCCGAATCAGCCCCAGCATTTT; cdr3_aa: CSAGHPNQPQHF
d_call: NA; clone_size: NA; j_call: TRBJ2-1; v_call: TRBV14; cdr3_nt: TGTGCCAGCAGCCCGTGGGATGGAGGTTACAATGAGCAGTTCTTC; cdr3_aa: CASSPWDGGYNEQFF
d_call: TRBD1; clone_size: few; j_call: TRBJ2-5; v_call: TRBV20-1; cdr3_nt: TGCAGTGCTAAGACAGGGGGCCAAGGGGAGCAGTACTTC; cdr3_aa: CSAKTGGQGEQYF
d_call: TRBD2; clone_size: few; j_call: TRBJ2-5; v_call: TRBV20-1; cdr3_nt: TGCAGTGCTAGTTCTACTAGCGGAGAGACCCAGTACTTC; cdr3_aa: CSASSTSGETQYF
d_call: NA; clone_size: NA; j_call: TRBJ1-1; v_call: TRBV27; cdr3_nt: TGTGCCAGCAGTTTACATCCAGGGAGTACTGAAGCTTTCTTT; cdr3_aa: CASSLHPGSTEAFF
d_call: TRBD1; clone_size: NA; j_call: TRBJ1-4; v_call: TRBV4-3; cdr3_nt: TGCGCCAGCAGCCAAGATAAGGGGGCCAATGAAAAACTGTTTTTT; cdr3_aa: CASSQDKGANEKLFF
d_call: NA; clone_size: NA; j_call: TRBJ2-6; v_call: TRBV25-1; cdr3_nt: TGTGCCATCAGCGACTCTGGGGCCAACGTCCTGACTTTC; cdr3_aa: CAISDSGANVLTF
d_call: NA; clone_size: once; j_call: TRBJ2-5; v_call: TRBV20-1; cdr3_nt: TGCAGTGCTAGAGAACCCTTAAGGGGGGGAGGGAATGAGCAGTACTTC; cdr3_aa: CSAREPLRGGGNEQYF
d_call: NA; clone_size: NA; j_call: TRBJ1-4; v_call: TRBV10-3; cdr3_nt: TGTGCCATCAGTAGGACAGCGCAGTCCGAAAAACTGTTTTTT; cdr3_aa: CAISRTAQSEKLFF
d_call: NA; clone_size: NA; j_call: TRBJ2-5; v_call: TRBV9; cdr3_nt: TGTGCCAGCAGCCCCCGTACTGGAGGGGCCGTCGGGGAGACCCAGTACTTC; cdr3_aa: CASSPRTGGAVGETQYF
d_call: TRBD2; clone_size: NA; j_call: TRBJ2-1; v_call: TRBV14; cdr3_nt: TGTGCCAGCGGCCCCTACGGGGGGTACAATGAGCAGTTCTTC; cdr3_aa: CASGPYGGYNEQFF
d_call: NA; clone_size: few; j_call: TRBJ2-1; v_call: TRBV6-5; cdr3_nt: TGTGCCAGCAGTACCGGACCATACAATGAGCAGTTCTTC; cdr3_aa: CASSTGPYNEQFF
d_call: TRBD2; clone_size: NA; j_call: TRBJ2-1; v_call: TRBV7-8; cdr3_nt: TGTGCCAGCAGCTTATTACTAGCGGGGGAGCCTTGGTTCTTC; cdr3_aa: CASSLLLAGEPWFF
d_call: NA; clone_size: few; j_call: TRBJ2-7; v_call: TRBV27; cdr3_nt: TGTGCCAGCAGTTTCGGACGCCTCTCCGAGCAGTACTTC; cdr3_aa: CASSFGRLSEQYF
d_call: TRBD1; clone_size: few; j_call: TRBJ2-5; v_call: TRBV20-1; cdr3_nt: TGCAGTGAAACAGGGGTAACCCAAGAGACCCAGTACTTC; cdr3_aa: CSETGVTQETQYF
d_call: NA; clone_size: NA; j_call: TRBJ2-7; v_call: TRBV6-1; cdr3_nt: TGTGCCAGCCACTCGACGAGGGAAACTTTATTCTCCTACGAGCAGTACTTC; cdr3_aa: CASHSTRETLFSYEQYF
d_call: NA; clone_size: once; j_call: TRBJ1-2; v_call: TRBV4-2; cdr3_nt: TGTGCCAGCAGCCAAGAACAGGTGGGCTATGGCTACACCTTC; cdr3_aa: CASSQEQVGYGYTF
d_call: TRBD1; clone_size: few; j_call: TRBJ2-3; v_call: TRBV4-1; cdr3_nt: TGCGCCAGCAGCCGACCGACAGGGCCTAGCACAGATACGCAGTATTTT; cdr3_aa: CASSRPTGPSTDTQYF
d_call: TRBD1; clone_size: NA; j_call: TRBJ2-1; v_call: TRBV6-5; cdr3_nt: TGTGCCAGCAGTTACCCTAAGGCCCGACAGGGGAGCTCCTACAATGAGCAGTTCTTC; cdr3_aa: CASSYPKARQGSSYNEQFF
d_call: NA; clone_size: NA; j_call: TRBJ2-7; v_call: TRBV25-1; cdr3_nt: TGTGCCAGCAGTGTACAGGTTCCATACAATGAGCAGTACTTC; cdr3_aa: CASSVQVPYNEQYF
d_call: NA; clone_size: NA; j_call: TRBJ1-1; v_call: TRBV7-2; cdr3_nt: TGTGCCAGCAGGGCGACTGGGAACACTGAAGCTTTCTTT; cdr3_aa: CASRATGNTEAFF
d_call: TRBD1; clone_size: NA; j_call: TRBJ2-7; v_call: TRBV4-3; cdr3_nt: TGCGCCGGCAGCCAAGCTAGGACAGGGGGGAAGAACGAGCAGTACTTC; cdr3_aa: CAGSQARTGGKNEQYF
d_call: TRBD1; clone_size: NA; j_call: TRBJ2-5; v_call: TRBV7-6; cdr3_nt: TGTGCCAGCAGCTCAGGGGGTGGGACAGGTCAAGAGACCCAGTACTTC; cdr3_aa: CASSSGGGTGQETQYF
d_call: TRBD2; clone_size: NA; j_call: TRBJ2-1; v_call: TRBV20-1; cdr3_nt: TGCAGTGCTAATTTCCTAGCGGGGGGTTCCTACAATGAGCAGTTCTTC; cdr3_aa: CSANFLAGGSYNEQFF
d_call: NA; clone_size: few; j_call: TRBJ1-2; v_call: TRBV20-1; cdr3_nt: TGCAGTGCTAGTGGGACTAACTATGGCTACACCTTC; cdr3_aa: CSASGTNYGYTF
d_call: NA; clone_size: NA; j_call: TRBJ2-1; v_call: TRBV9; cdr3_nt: TGTGCCAGCAGCATCGTGGGGGCATCCAATGAGCAGTTCTTC; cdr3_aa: CASSIVGASNEQFF
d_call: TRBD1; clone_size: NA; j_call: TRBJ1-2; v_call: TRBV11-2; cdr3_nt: TGTGCCAGCAGCACTGGGACAGATGCCGACTATGGCTACACCTTC; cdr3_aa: CASSTGTDADYGYTF
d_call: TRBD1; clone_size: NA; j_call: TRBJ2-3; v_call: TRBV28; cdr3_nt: TGCGCCAGCAGCTTGTCCAGGGGGTTGGATACGCAGTATTTT; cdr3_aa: CASSLSRGLDTQYF
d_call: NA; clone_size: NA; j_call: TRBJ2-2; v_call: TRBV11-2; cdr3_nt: TGTGCCAGCAGCTCCAGGGTTGCGAACACCGGGGAGCTGTTTTTT; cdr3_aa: CASSSRVANTGELFF
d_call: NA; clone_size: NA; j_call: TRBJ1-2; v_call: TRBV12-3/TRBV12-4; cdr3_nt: TGTGCCAGCAGTTTAAGCACCCCTAACTATGGCTACACCTTC; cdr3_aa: CASSLSTPNYGYTF
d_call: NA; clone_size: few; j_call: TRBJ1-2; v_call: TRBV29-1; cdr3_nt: TGCAGCGTTGATCACAGGGTTCACTATGGCTACACCTTC; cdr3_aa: CSVDHRVHYGYTF
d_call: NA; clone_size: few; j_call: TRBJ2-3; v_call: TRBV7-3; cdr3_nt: TGTGCCAGCAGCCGAGGGTTGCCCACAGATACGCAGTATTTT; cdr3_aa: CASSRGLPTDTQYF
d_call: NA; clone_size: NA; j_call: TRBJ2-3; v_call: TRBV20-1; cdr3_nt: TGCTGTGCGCCCAATCAGGGTGAGGGAGATACGCAGTATTTT; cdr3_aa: CCAPNQGEGDTQYF
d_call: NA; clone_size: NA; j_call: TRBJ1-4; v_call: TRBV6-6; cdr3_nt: TGTGCCAGCAGTTACTTGACAACTAATGAAAAACTGTTTTTT; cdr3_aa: CASSYLTTNEKLFF
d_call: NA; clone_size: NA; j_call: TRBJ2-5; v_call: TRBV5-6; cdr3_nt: TGTGCCAGCAGCTTGCTGGGGCACCTCCAAGAGACCCAGTACTTC; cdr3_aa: CASSLLGHLQETQYF
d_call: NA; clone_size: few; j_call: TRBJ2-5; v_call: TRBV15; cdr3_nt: TGTGCCACCAGCAGAGGTTTTCCAGGGCAAGAGACCCAGTACTTC; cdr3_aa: CATSRGFPGQETQYF
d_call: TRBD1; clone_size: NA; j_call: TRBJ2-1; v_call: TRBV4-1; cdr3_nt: TGCGCCAGCAGCCTGGAAGGGGACAGGAACAATGAGCAGTTCTTC; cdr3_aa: CASSLEGDRNNEQFF
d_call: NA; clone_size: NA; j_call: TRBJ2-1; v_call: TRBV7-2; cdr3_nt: TGTGCCAGCAGCCTATACCTCGTGGAGGGGTACAATGAGCAGTTCTTC; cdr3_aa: CASSLYLVEGYNEQFF
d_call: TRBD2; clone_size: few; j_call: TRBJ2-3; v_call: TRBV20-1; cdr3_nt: TGCAGTGCTCCAACTCGCGGGAGGGTCCCTAGCACAGATACGCAGTATTTT; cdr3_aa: CSAPTRGRVPSTDTQYF
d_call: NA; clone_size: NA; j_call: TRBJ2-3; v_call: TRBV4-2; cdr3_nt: TGTGCCAGCAGCCAAGGGCCTAGCGCTAGCACAGATACGCAGTATTTT; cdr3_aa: CASSQGPSASTDTQYF
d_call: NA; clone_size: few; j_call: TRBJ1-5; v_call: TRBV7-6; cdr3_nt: TGTGCCAGCAGCTTAGCCCACTTGGGACAGCCCCAGCATTTT; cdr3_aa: CASSLAHLGQPQHF
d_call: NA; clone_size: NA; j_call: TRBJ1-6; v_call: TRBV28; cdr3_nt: TGTGCCAGCAGTTTTTCAGGGTTGGGGTCCTCACCCCTCCACTTT; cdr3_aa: CASSFSGLGSSPLHF
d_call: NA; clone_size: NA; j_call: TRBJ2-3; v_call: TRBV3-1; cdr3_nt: TGTGCCAGCAGCCAAGAACACAGTATTAGCACAGATACGCAGTATTTT; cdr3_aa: CASSQEHSISTDTQYF